The clone carrying this TCR beta chain was recorded many times. The antigen is undetermined. From germline, CDR1 is SGHDN and CDR2 FVKESK. The CDR3 contains 14 residues. Trimming stripped 0 bases from V and 4 bases from J, with 6 bases between. These data belong to a study of T cell repertoires in cytomegalovirus infection. About the study: CMV infection together with matching HLA type was indicated by public TCR beta signatures.

General study points: Cumulative frequency of public TCR beta families picked out carriers of CMV plus the relevant HLA. HLA-C-restricted, CMV-specific TCR beta clonotypes were dominant ex vivo.

MiXCR was run by TCRdb on the reads, yielding one entry per CDR3 protein. The sample consists of some 300,000 distinct CDR3 sequences, about 8.8% of them appearing once. This rearrangement joins TRBV14 to TRBJ2-2; perhaps TRBD1 as D (5 bases). The sequenced sample consisted of PBMCs. The clonotype was recovered from a human donor in good health (CMV status not recorded). Some clones in this sample may be carry-over from other donors' samples. CDR3 residues: CASSQDRATGELFF. The CDR3 bases are TGTGCCAGCAGCCAAGACAGGGCCACCGGGGAGCTGTTTTTT.